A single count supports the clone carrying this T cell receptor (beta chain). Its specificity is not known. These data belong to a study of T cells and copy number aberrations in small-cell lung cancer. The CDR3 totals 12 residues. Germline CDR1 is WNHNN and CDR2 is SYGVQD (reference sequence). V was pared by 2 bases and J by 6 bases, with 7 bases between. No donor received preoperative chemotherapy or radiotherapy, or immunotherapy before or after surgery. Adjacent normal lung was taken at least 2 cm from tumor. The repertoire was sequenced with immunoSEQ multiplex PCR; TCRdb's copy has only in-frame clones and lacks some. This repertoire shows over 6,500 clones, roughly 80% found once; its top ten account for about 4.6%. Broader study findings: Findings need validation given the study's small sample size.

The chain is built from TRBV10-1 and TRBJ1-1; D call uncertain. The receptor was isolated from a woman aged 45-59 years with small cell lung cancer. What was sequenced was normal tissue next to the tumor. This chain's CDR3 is CASSEPGAEAFF. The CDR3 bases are TGCGCCAGCAGTGAGCCGGGAGCTGAAGCTTTCTTT.